In this sample, the clone carrying this TCR beta chain turned up a few times. Its antigen is not identified. The sample originates from a study of T-cell memory formation after mild COVID-19. TCRdb processed the 5' RACE reads anew with MiXCR; each CDR3 protein has one entry. Of roughly 170,000 distinct CDR3 sequences listed, over 20% were seen once; the top ten hold approximately 22%. General study points: Largely, contracting CD4+ clones fell within CM and EM, and contracting CD8+ clones within EMRA. The pre-infection memory compartment contained some responding clones, suggesting cross-reactive memory joined.

V dropped 4 bases and J dropped 4 bases, with 18 bases sitting between them. The CDR3 sequence is 16 residues long. Germline assignment: CDR1 SGHTA and CDR2 FQGNSA. The chain joins TRBV7-2 to TRBJ2-3; D is ambiguous. The receptor's source is an adult woman who had mild COVID-19 (a few samples of this study predate the infection). Cell type and time point are not known. The sample taken for sequencing was PBMCs or a T cell subset sorted from them (not recorded which). CDR3 bases: TGTGCCAGCAGCTATTTCCGCCTGGCTCTCGCAGATACGCAGTATTTT. Translated, it gives CASSYFRLALADTQYF.